The source of this T cell receptor beta chain is a study of blood T cell repertoires in COVID-19. Turning to the study itself: Sites in the United States, Italy and Spain provided acute and convalescent COVID-19 samples.

Sequenced by immunoSEQ multiplex PCR; TCRdb stores in-frame clones only, minus some. The sample shows under 350,000 clones, roughly 86% of them seen only once. CDR1 SEHNR and CDR2 FQNEAQ come from the germline V gene (reference sequence). The CDR3 loop spans 16 amino acids. Between the trimmed V and J ends, which lost 5 bases and 0 bases, there was a span of 14 bases. The sequencing sample was made of peripheral blood. The TCR originated in a man in his 70s with acute or convalescent COVID-19. The rearrangement links TRBV7-9 to TRBJ1-3; possible D gene TRBD1, 6 bases. DNA for the CDR3: TGTGCCAGCAGCCCAGGACAGTTCAACTCTGGAAACACCATATATTTT. Protein: CASSPGQFNSGNTIYF.